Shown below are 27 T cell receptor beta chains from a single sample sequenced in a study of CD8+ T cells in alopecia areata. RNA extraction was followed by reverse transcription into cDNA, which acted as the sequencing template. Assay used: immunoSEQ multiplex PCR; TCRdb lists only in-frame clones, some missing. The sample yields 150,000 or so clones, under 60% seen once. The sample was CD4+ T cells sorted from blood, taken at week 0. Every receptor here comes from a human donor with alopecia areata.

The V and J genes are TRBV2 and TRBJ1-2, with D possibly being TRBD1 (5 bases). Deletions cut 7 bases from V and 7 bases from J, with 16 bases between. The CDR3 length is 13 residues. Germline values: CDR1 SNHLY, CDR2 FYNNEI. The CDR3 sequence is CASKVGPAGGYTF. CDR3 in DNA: TGTGCCAGCAAAGTGGGGCCCGCGGGTGGCTACACCTTC.

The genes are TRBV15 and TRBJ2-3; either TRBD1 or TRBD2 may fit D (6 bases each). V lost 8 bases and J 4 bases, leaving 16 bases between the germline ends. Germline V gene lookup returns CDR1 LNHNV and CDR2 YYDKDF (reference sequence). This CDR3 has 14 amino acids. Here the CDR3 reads CATGPGGKSDTQYF. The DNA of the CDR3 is TGTGCCACCGGCCCCGGGGGCAAATCAGATACGCAGTATTTT.

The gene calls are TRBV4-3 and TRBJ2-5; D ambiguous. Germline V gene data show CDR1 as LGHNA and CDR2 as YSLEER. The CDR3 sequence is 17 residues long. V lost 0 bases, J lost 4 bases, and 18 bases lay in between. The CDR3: CASSQERFATDRETQYF. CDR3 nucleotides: TGCGCCAGCAGCCAAGAACGATTTGCGACCGATCGAGAGACCCAGTACTTC.

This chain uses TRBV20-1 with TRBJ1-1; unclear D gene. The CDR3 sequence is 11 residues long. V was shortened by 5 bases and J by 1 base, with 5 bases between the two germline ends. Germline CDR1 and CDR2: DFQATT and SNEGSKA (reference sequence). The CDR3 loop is CSAPANTEAFF. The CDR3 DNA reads TGCAGTGCTCCCGCGAACACTGAAGCTTTCTTT.

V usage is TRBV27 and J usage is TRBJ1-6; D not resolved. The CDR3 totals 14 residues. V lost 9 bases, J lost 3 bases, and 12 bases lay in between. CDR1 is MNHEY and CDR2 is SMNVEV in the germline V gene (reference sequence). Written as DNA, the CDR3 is TGTGCCAGTTCCGAGGGTTACTATAATTCACCCCTCCACTTT. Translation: CASSEGYYNSPLHF.

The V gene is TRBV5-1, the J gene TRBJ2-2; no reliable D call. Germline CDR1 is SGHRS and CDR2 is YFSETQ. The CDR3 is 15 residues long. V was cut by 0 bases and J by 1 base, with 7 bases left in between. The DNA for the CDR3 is TGCGCCAGCAGCTTGGCCAGGCTGAACACCGGGGAGCTGTTTTTT. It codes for CASSLARLNTGELFF.

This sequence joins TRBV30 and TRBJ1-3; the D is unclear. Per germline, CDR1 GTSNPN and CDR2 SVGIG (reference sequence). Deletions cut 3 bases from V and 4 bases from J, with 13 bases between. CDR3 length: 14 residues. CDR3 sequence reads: CAWSRGFSGNTIYF. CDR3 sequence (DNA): TGTGCCTGGAGCCGAGGGTTCTCCGGAAACACCATATATTTT.

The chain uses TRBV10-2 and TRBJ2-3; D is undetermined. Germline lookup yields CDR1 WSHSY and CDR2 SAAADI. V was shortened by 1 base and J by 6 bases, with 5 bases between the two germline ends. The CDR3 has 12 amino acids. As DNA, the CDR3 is TGCGCCAGCAGTGAGTGGGCGGATACGCAGTATTTT. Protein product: CASSEWADTQYF.

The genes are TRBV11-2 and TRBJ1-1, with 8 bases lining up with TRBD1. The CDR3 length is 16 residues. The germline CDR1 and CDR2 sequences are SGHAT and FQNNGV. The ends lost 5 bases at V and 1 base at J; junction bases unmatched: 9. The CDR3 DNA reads TGTGCCAGCAGCCCCATTTCGGGGACAGGGAACACTGAAGCTTTCTTT. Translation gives CASSPISGTGNTEAFF. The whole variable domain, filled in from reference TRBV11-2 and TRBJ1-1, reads EAGVAQSPRYKIIEKRQSVAFWCNPISGHATLYWYQQILGQGPKLLIQFQNNGVVDDSQLPKDRFSAERLKGVDSTLKIQPAKLEDSAVYLCASSPISGTGNTEAFFGQGTRLTVV.

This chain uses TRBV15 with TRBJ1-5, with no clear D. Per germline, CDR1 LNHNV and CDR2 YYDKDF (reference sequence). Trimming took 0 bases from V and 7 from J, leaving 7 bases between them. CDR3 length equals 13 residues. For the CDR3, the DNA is TGTGCCACCAGCAGAGATCCCATCCAGCCCCAGCATTTT. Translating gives CATSRDPIQPQHF.

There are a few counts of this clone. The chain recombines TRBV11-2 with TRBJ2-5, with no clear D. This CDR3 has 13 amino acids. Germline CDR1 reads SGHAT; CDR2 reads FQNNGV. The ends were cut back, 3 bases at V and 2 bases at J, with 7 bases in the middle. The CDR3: CASSFGYQETQYF. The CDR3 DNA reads TGTGCCAGCAGCTTCGGGTATCAAGAGACCCAGTACTTC.

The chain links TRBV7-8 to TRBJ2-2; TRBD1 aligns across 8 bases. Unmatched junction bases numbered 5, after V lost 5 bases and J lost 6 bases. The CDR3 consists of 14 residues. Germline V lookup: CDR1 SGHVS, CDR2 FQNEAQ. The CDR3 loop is CASSPDRAAGELFF. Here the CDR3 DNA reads TGTGCCAGCAGCCCGGACAGGGCTGCCGGGGAGCTGTTTTTT.

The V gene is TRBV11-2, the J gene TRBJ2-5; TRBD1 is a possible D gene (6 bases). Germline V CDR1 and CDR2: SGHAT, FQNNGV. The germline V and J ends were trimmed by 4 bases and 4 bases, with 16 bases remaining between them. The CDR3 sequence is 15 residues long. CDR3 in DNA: TGTGCCAGCAGCTCCGCCCGGGGACAAGGAGAGACCCAGTACTTC. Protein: CASSSARGQGETQYF. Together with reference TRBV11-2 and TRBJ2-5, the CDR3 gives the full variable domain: EAGVAQSPRYKIIEKRQSVAFWCNPISGHATLYWYQQILGQGPKLLIQFQNNGVVDDSQLPKDRFSAERLKGVDSTLKIQPAKLEDSAVYLCASSSARGQGETQYFGPGTRLLVL.

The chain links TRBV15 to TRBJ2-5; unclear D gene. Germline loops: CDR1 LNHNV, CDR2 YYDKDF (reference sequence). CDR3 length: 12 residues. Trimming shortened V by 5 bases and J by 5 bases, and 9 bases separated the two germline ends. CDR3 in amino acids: CATSGYRETQYF. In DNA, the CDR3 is TGTGCCACCAGCGGATATCGGGAGACCCAGTACTTC. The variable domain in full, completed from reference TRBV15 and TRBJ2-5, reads DAMVIQNPRYQVTQFGKPVTLSCSQTLNHNVMYWYQQKSSQAPKLLFHYYDKDFNNEADTPDNFQSRRPNTSFCFLDIRSPGLGDTAMYLCATSGYRETQYFGPGTRLLVL.

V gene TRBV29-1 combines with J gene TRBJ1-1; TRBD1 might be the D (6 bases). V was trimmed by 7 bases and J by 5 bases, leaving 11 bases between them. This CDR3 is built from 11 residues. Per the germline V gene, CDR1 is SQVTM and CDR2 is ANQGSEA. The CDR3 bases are TGCAGCGCAGGGGTGGGTACTGAAGCTTTCTTT. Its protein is CSAGVGTEAFF.

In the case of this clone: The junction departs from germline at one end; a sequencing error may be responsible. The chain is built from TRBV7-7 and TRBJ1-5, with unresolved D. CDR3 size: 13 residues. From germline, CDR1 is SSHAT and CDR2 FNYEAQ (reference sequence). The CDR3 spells CASSLTVNQPQHF. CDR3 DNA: TGTGCTAGCAGCTTAACCGTTAATCAGCCCCAGCATTTT.

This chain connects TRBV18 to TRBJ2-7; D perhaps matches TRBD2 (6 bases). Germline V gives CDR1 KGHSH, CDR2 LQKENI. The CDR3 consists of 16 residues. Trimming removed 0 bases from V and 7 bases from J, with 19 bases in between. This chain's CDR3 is CASSPPVGMWAGEQYF. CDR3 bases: TGTGCCAGCTCACCACCGGTAGGGATGTGGGCGGGGGAGCAGTACTTC.

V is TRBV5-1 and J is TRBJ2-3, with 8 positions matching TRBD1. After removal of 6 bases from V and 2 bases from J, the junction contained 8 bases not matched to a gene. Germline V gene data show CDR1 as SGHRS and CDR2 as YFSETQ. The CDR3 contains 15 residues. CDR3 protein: CASNPTGVVTDTQYF. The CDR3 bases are TGCGCCAGCAACCCGACAGGGGTAGTCACAGATACGCAGTATTTT.

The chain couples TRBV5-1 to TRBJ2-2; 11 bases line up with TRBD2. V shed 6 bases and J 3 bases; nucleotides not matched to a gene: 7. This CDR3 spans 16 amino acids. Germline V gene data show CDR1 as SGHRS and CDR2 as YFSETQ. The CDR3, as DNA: TGCGCCAGCAAGGGGCTAGCGGGGGGCCACACCGGGGAGCTGTTTTTT. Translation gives CASKGLAGGHTGELFF.

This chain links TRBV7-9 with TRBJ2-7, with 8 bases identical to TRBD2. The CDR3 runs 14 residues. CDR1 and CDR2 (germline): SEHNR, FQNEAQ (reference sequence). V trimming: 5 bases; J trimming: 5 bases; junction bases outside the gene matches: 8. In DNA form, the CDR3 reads TGTGCCAGCAGCACCGGGACTAGTCAACACGAGCAGTACTTC. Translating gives CASSTGTSQHEQYF.

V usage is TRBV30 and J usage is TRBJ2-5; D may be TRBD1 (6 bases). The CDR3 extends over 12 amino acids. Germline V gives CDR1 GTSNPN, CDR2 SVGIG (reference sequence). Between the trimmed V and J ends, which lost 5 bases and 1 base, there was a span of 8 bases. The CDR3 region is CAWGGPQETQYF. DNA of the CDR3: TGTGCCTGGGGGGGCCCCCAAGAGACCCAGTACTTC.

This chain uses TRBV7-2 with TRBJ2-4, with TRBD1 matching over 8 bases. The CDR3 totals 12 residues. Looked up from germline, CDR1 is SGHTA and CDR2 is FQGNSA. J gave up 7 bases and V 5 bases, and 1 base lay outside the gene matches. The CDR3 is CASSRQGNIQYF. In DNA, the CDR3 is TGTGCCAGCAGCCGACAGGGGAACATTCAGTACTTC.

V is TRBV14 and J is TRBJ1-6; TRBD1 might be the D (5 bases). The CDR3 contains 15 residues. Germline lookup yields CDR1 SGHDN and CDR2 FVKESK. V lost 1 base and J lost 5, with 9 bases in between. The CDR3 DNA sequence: TGTGCCAGCAGCCAAGGGACAAACCATAATTCACCCCTCCACTTT. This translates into CASSQGTNHNSPLHF.

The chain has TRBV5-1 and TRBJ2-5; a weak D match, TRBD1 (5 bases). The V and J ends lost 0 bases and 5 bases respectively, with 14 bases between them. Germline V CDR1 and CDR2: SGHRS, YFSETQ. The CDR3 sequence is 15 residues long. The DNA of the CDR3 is TGCGCCAGCAGCTTGGACTCAGGGATTAGGGAGACCCAGTACTTC. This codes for CASSLDSGIRETQYF.

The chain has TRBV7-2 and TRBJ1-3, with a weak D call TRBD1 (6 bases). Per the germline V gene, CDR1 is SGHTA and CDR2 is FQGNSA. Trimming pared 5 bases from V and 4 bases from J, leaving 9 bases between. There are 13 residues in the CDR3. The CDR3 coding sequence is TGTGCCAGCAGCCTTGGGACAGGAAACACCATATATTTT. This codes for CASSLGTGNTIYF.

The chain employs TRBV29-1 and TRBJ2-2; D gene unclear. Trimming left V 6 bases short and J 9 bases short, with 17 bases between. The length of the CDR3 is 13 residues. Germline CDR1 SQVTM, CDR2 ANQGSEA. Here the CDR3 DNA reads TGCAGCGTGTCCACCCAAGGATTCAGGGAGCTGTTTTTT. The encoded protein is CSVSTQGFRELFF.

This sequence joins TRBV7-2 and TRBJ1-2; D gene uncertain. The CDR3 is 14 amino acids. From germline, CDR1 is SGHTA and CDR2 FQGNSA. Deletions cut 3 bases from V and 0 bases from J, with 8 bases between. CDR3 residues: CASSFSRANYGYTF. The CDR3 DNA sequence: TGTGCCAGCAGCTTCTCAAGAGCTAACTATGGCTACACCTTC.